The 28 T cell receptor beta chains below were found in one sample sequenced in a study of radiotherapy plus CTLA-4 blockade in lung cancer. Using immunoSEQ multiplex PCR, the repertoire was profiled, and TCRdb retains in-frame clones only, with some absent. Here the sample spans tens of thousands of clones, around 76% being singletons. The sequencing here drew on peripheral blood, taken from a patient treated with radiotherapy plus ipilimumab. These receptor sequences come from a human donor with non-small cell lung cancer who had a complete response to radiotherapy plus ipilimumab.

The chain employs TRBV7-9 and TRBJ1-2; D gene ambiguous. V gave up 1 base and J gave up 8 bases, with 11 bases separating them. The CDR3 is 13 amino acids. The germline V gene encodes CDR1 SEHNR and CDR2 FQNEAQ (reference sequence). Here the CDR3 DNA reads TGTGCCAGCAGCTTAGACGAGGGTTTGGGCTACACCTTC. Amino acid sequence: CASSLDEGLGYTF.

This chain uses TRBV16 with TRBJ1-1, with TRBD1 identical over 7 bases. Trimming cost V 1 base and J 6 bases; bases outside gene matches: 8. There are 15 residues in the CDR3. The germline V gene encodes CDR1 KGHSY and CDR2 FQNENV. DNA for the CDR3: TGTGCCAGCAGCCAATTAAAGGGGGCGATGGCTGAAGCTTTCTTT. Residues: CASSQLKGAMAEAFF. Variable domain in full (rest from reference TRBV16 and TRBJ1-1): GEEVAQTPKHLVRGEGQKAKLYCAPIKGHSYVFWYQQVLKNEFKFLISFQNENVFDETGMPKERFSAKCLPNSPCSLEIQATKLEDSAVYFCASSQLKGAMAEAFFGQGTRLTVV.

This chain connects TRBV6-5 to TRBJ1-2; D not resolved. Germline V gene lookup returns CDR1 MNHEY and CDR2 SVGAGI. The CDR3 is 13 amino acids. V lost 5 bases and J 5 bases, leaving 12 bases between the germline ends. The CDR3 coding sequence is TGTGCCAGCAGTCCCCAGGCCGTATATGGCTACACCTTC. Protein sequence: CASSPQAVYGYTF.

There are a few counts of this clone. The rearrangement links TRBV6-6 to TRBJ2-2; a possible D gene is TRBD1 (6 bases). Germline CDR1 and CDR2: MNHNY and SVGAGI (reference sequence). Trimming pared 6 bases from V and 6 bases from J, leaving 11 bases between. This CDR3 has 13 amino acids. The CDR3: CASRSRGSGELFF. The CDR3 DNA follows: TGTGCCAGCAGATCTAGGGGGTCCGGGGAGCTGTTTTTT.

The chain uses TRBV6-6 and TRBJ1-5; 7 bases fit TRBD1. Germline lookup yields CDR1 MNHNY and CDR2 SVGAGI (reference sequence). V shed 0 bases, J shed 4 bases, and the junction held 6 bases outside the gene matches. The CDR3 runs 16 residues. Here the CDR3 DNA reads TGTGCCAGCAGTTACTCGGGGACAGATGAAAATCAGCCCCAGCATTTT. Translated: CASSYSGTDENQPQHF.

The genes are TRBV5-1 and TRBJ1-3, with 7 bases fitting TRBD1. CDR1 is SGHRS, CDR2 YFSETQ, per germline. Trimming removed 3 bases from V and 0 bases from J; junction bases left unmatched: 12. This CDR3 has 18 residues. CDR3 residues: CASSWAGGDSPSGNTIYF. CDR3 bases: TGCGCCAGCAGCTGGGCGGGGGGGGACAGCCCCTCTGGAAACACCATATATTTT.

Details on this clone: Its ends do not fully match the called genes, so a read error is possible. The rearrangement links TRBV6-6 to TRBJ2-7, with 7 bases aligning to TRBD1. Germline values: CDR1 MNHNY, CDR2 SVGAGI (reference sequence). The CDR3 loop spans 16 amino acids. CDR3 region: CASSRPSGNRGDEQCF. CDR3 nucleotide sequence: TGTGCCAGCTCCCGACCCTCAGGGAACAGGGGAGACGAGCAGTGCTTC.

V usage is TRBV4-2 and J usage is TRBJ1-4; TRBD1 is a possible D gene (6 bases). Germline values: CDR1 LGHNA, CDR2 YNFKEQ. The CDR3 has 14 amino acids. V was pared by 3 bases and J by 8 bases, with 13 bases between. CDR3 residues: CASSQARGEEKLFF. The CDR3 nucleotides read TGTGCCAGCAGCCAGGCCAGGGGAGAGGAAAAACTGTTTTTT.

This chain links TRBV5-6 with TRBJ1-2, with D perhaps matching TRBD1 (5 bases). Looked up from germline, CDR1 is SGHDT and CDR2 is YYEEEE. This CDR3 has 14 residues. Trimming shortened V by 4 bases and J by 7 bases, and 17 bases separated the two germline ends. For the CDR3, the DNA is TGTGCCAGCAGCCGAGCGTCGGAAAGGGGTGGCTACACCTTC. This sequence encodes CASSRASERGGYTF.

The chain links TRBV7-2 to TRBJ1-1; D perhaps matches TRBD1 (6 bases). With 5 bases removed from V and 8 bases from J, the gap between germline ends came to 12 bases. The germline CDR1 and CDR2 sequences are SGHTA and FQGNSA. This CDR3 has 12 amino acids. DNA of the CDR3: TGTGCCAGCAGCCCACAGGGCTTGGAAGCTTTCTTT. Translation: CASSPQGLEAFF. Complete variable domain (other parts from reference TRBV7-2 and TRBJ1-1): GAGVSQSPSNKVTEKGKDVELRCDPISGHTALYWYRQSLGQGLEFLIYFQGNSAPDKSGLPSDRFSAERTGGSVSTLTIQRTQQEDSAVYLCASSPQGLEAFFGQGTRLTVV.

The CDR3, as DNA: TGTGCCATCAGTGAGCCGAACAGGGGAGGCACTGAAGCTTTCTTT. Encoded protein: CAISEPNRGGTEAFF. The chain couples TRBV10-3 to TRBJ1-1; 7 positions match TRBD1. V lost 2 bases and J lost 4; bases outside the gene matches: 7. Germline loops: CDR1 ENHRY, CDR2 SYGVKD. The CDR3 length is 15 residues.

The chain uses TRBV7-9 and TRBJ1-4; 9 bases are shared with TRBD1. Germline V gene lookup returns CDR1 SEHNR and CDR2 FQNEAQ (reference sequence). The trim removed 2 bases at V and 8 bases at J, leaving 9 bases unmatched. The CDR3 is 16 residues long. The CDR3 DNA reads TGTGCCAGCAGCTTAACGACAGGGGGTTCTCGAGAAAAACTGTTTTTT. It codes for CASSLTTGGSREKLFF.

This rearrangement joins TRBV5-1 to TRBJ2-2; D is perhaps TRBD1 (7 bases). The CDR3 consists of 15 residues. The V end was cut by 4 bases, the J end by 1 base, with 11 bases between. Germline V gene sequence: CDR1 SGHRS, CDR2 YFSETQ. In DNA, the CDR3 is TGCGCCAGCAGCGGGGGGACAGTGAACACCGGGGAGCTGTTTTTT. Its translation: CASSGGTVNTGELFF. The whole variable domain, remainder taken from reference TRBV5-1 and TRBJ2-2, is KAGVTQTPRYLIKTRGQQVTLSCSPISGHRSVSWYQQTPGQGLQFLFEYFSETQRNKGNFPGRFSGRQFSNSRSEMNVSTLELGDSALYLCASSGGTVNTGELFFGEGSRLTVL.

The chain couples TRBV5-5 to TRBJ1-6; D is ambiguous. Germline values: CDR1 SGHKS, CDR2 YYEKEE (reference sequence). The CDR3 runs 13 residues. Trimming pared 4 bases from V and 5 bases from J, leaving 7 bases between. The CDR3 DNA is TGTGCCAGCAGCCTCGGGGATAATTCACCCCTCCACTTT. This sequence encodes CASSLGDNSPLHF.

With respect to this clone: Germline is not matched at one junction end, which may reflect a read error. This chain joins TRBV28 and TRBJ2-3; 9 bases line up with TRBD1. CDR1 is MDHEN, CDR2 SYDVKM, per germline. The CDR3 sequence is 17 residues long. CDR3 loop: CAGSIHRGLKYEDTQYF. Written as DNA, the CDR3 is TGTGCCGGCAGTATCCACAGGGGGCTAAAGTACGAAGATACGCAGTATTTT.

This chain uses TRBV18 with TRBJ1-4; D is unclear. Trimming removed 0 bases at V and 4 bases at J, with 15 bases between. CDR3 length: 17 amino acids. CDR1 is KGHSH, CDR2 LQKENI, per germline. The DNA for the CDR3 is TGTGCCAGCTCACCACCAGTGTTTGGGGAGAATAATGAAAAACTGTTTTTT. This gives the protein CASSPPVFGENNEKLFF.

V gene TRBV30 combines with J gene TRBJ1-2; D unclear. Germline CDR1 is GTSNPN and CDR2 is SVGIG (reference sequence). Trimming removed 2 bases from V and 5 bases from J, with 18 bases in between. The CDR3 covers 15 residues. The CDR3 nucleotides are TGTGCCTGGAGTAGCCGGGGAAGAGGCCTTTATGGCTACACCTTC. Protein sequence: CAWSSRGRGLYGYTF.

The count of this clone is one. The rearrangement joins TRBV18 to TRBJ1-4; 8 positions match TRBD1. CDR1 KGHSH and CDR2 LQKENI come from the germline V gene. The CDR3 consists of 14 residues. J was trimmed by 8 bases and V by 3 bases; bases with no gene match: 5. The CDR3 DNA is TGTGCCAGCTCACCCCAGGGGGCCGGGGAAAAACTGTTTTTT. It is translated as CASSPQGAGEKLFF.

The V call is TRBV2, the J call TRBJ1-1; 7 bases are shared with TRBD1. CDR1 SNHLY and CDR2 FYNNEI come from the germline V gene. The ends lost 8 bases at V and 5 bases at J; junction bases unmatched: 11. The CDR3 totals 14 residues. Here the CDR3 reads CASARDSSRTEAFF. CDR3 DNA sequence: TGTGCCAGCGCCCGGGACAGCTCTAGAACTGAAGCTTTCTTT.

The chain has TRBV7-6 and TRBJ2-3, with 9 bases that match TRBD2. This CDR3 has 18 residues. The germline CDR1 and CDR2 sequences are SGHVS and FNYEAQ. V shed 4 bases and J 5 bases; nucleotides not matched to a gene: 16. Written as DNA, the CDR3 is TGTGCCAGCAGCTCGCGCGGGCGCGGGAGGGAGGTAGGAGATACGCAGTATTTT. Protein sequence: CASSSRGRGREVGDTQYF.

The chain joins TRBV28 to TRBJ1-2; D remains ambiguous. With 3 bases removed from V and 1 base from J, the gap between germline ends came to 9 bases. CDR1 is MDHEN, CDR2 SYDVKM, per germline. This CDR3 has 14 amino acids. DNA of the CDR3: TGTGCCAGCAGTTTGTACCGGAGTAACTATGGCTACACCTTC. This gives the protein CASSLYRSNYGYTF.

This chain joins TRBV7-7 and TRBJ1-1; no definite D call. Germline V gives CDR1 SSHAT, CDR2 FNYEAQ (reference sequence). V was cut by 2 bases and J by 1 base, with 5 bases left in between. This CDR3 is 13 amino acids long. CDR3 in amino acids: CASSLSENTEAFF. CDR3 coding DNA: TGTGCCAGCAGCTTATCAGAGAACACTGAAGCTTTCTTT.

This clone was seen a handful of times. The chain links TRBV6-1 to TRBJ1-1; D remains ambiguous. Trimming pared 6 bases from V and 6 bases from J, leaving 14 bases between. Germline lookup yields CDR1 MNHNS and CDR2 SASEGT. The CDR3 totals 13 residues. As DNA, the CDR3 is TGTGCCAGCAGCCCCGGTCTCGCGCCTGAAGCTTTCTTT. Translating it yields CASSPGLAPEAFF.

V usage is TRBV7-8 and J usage is TRBJ2-7; D might be TRBD2 (5 bases). This CDR3 has 14 amino acids. Germline assignment: CDR1 SGHVS and CDR2 FQNEAQ. Trimming pared 4 bases from V and 0 bases from J, leaving 10 bases between. The CDR3 is CASSYSDTSYEQYF. Written as DNA, the CDR3 is TGTGCCAGCAGCTATAGCGACACCTCCTACGAGCAGTACTTC.

V gene TRBV30 combines with J gene TRBJ2-7; 7 bases are a match to TRBD1. Unmatched junction bases numbered 16, after V lost 8 bases and J lost 9 bases. CDR3 length: 13 residues. Germline V CDR1 and CDR2: GTSNPN, SVGIG (reference sequence). CDR3 nucleotides: TGTGCCATTGCACAGGGGCCCTCGGTTGGGCAGTACTTC. Translating gives CAIAQGPSVGQYF.

The rearrangement links TRBV9 to TRBJ1-4; D unclear. This CDR3 comprises 14 residues. Deletions cut 2 bases from V and 4 bases from J, with 9 bases between. Per germline, CDR1 SGDLS and CDR2 YYNGEE. The CDR3 nucleotides read TGTGCCAGCAGCGTCACAGCTCTTAATGAAAAACTGTTTTTT. This sequence encodes CASSVTALNEKLFF.

The rearrangement joins TRBV10-1 to TRBJ2-7; 9 nucleotides align to TRBD1. Germline lookup yields CDR1 WNHNN and CDR2 SYGVQD (reference sequence). The trim removed 3 bases at V and 1 base at J, leaving 7 bases unmatched. The CDR3 sequence is 16 residues long. In DNA, the CDR3 is TGCGCCAGCAGTGACCCAGCGGGACAGGGTTCCTACGAGCAGTACTTC. Encoded protein: CASSDPAGQGSYEQYF.

This clone has a single count. The J gene is TRBJ2-3, the V gene TRBV6-5, with 8 positions matching TRBD1. Germline lookup yields CDR1 MNHEY and CDR2 SVGAGI. V was pared by 2 bases and J by 2 bases, with 3 bases of the junction left unmatched. CDR3 size: 15 residues. The CDR3 coding sequence is TGTGCCAGCAGTTACGCAGGGGGCTTCACAGATACGCAGTATTTT. Its translation is CASSYAGGFTDTQYF.